This TCR beta chain derives from a study of beta chain features in type 1 diabetes. The study's findings and limits: Significant though moderate, a shortening of TCRB CDR3s appeared in all four CD4+ subsets of Type 1 diabetes patients. The study notes PCR might favor shorter templates equally in patients and controls. The study left unresolved whether HLA type influences TCRB rearrangement. Insertion counts at VDJ junctions were lower in type 1 diabetes patients, who also showed more deletions there.

Germline V lookup: CDR1 SGHRS, CDR2 YFSETQ. The junction had 6 bases not matched to a gene; V was cut back by 4 bases and J by 3 bases. This CDR3 spans 16 amino acids. Expressed TCRB transcripts were sequenced, since all the RNA that had been isolated was reverse transcribed. This table comes from immunoSEQ multiplex PCR, and its TCRdb copy is limited to in-frame clones, with some not included. Here the sample spans some 220,000 clones, under 13% being singletons. This clone came up a few times. Its cognate antigen is unknown. This rearrangement joins TRBV5-1 to TRBJ2-3; 12 nucleotides line up with TRBD2. The sample taken for sequencing was central memory CD4+ T cells from blood. This TCR was sampled from a young man in good health. The CDR3 region has the DNA TGCGCCAGCAGCCCCGGCGGGACTAGCGGGACAGATACGCAGTATTTT. This encodes CASSPGGTSGTDTQYF.